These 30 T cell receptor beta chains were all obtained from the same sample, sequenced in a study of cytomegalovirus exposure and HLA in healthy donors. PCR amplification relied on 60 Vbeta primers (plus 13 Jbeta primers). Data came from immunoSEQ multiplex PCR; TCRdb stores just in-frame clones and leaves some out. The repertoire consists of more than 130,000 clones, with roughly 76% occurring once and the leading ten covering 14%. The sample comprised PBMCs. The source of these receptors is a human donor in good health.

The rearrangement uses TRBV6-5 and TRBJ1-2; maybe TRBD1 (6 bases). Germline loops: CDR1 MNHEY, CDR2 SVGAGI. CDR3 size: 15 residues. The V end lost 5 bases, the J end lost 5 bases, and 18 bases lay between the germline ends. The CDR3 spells CASSLAAPGEYGYTF. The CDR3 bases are TGTGCCAGCAGTCTCGCTGCCCCAGGGGAATATGGCTACACCTTC.

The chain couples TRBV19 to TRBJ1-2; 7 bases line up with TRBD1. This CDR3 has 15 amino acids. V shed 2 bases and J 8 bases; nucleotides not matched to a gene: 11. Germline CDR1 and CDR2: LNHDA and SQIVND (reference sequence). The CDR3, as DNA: TGTGCCAGTAGTATACGGACAGGATCTCCTCGGGGCTACACCTTC. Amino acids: CASSIRTGSPRGYTF.

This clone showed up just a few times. DNA of the CDR3: TGCGCCAGCAGTGACTTCTCCTACGAGCAGTACTTC. Translation: CASSDFSYEQYF. The J gene is TRBJ2-7, the V gene TRBV10-1, with D unresolved. Trimming left V 3 bases short and J 0 bases short, with 3 bases between. The CDR3 length is 12 residues. CDR1 WNHNN and CDR2 SYGVQD come from the germline V gene (reference sequence).

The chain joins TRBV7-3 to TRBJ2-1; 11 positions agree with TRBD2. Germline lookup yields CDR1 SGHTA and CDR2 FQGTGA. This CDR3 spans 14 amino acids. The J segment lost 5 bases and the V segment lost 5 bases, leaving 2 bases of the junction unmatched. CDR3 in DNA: TGTGCCAGCAGCCCGGGACTAGCGGACAATGAGCAGTTCTTC. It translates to CASSPGLADNEQFF.

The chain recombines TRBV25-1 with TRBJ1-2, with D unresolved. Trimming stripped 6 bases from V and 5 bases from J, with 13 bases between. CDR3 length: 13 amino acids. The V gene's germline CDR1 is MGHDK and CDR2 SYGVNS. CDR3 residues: CASRRGYGYGYTF. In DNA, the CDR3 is TGTGCCAGCAGACGAGGTTACGGATATGGCTACACCTTC.

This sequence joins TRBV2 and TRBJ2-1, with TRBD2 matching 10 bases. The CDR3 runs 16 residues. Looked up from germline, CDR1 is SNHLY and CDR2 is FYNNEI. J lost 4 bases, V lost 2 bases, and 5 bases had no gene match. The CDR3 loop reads CASSESSGGFYNEQFF. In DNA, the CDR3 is TGTGCCAGCAGTGAATCTAGCGGGGGCTTTTACAATGAGCAGTTCTTC.

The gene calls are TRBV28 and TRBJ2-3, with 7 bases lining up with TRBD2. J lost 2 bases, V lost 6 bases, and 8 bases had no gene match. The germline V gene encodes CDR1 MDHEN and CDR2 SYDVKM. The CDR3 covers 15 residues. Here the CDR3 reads CASSTGLGVTDTQYF. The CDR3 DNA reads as TGTGCCAGCAGCACAGGACTAGGAGTCACAGATACGCAGTATTTT.

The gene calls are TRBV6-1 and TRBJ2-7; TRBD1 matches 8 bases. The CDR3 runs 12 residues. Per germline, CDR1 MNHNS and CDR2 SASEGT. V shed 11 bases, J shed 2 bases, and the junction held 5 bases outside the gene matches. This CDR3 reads CAAAGGPYEQYF. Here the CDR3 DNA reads TGTGCCGCCGCAGGGGGCCCCTACGAGCAGTACTTC.

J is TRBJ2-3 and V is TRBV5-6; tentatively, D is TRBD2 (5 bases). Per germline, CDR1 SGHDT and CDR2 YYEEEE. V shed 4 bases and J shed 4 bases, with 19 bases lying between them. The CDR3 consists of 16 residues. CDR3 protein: CASSPRSGSAPDTQYF. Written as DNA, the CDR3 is TGTGCCAGCAGCCCACGGAGCGGATCCGCACCAGATACGCAGTATTTT. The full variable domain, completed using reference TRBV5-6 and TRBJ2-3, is DAGVTQSPTHLIKTRGQQVTLRCSPKSGHDTVSWYQQALGQGPQFIFQYYEEEERQRGNFPDRFSGHQFPNYSSELNVNALLLGDSALYLCASSPRSGSAPDTQYFGPGTRLTVL.

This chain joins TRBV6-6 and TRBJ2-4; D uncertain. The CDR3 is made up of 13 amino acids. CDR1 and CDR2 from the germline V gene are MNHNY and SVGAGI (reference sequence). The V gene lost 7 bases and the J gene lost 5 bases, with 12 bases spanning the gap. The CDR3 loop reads CASTNRQENIQYF. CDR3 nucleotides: TGTGCCAGCACCAACCGTCAGGAAAACATTCAGTACTTC.

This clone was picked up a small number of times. The CDR3 reads CASSDGSGGNTDTQYF. In DNA, the CDR3 is TGTGCCAGCAGTGATGGGAGCGGGGGCAATACAGATACGCAGTATTTT. V and J are TRBV2 and TRBJ2-3, with TRBD2 matching over 8 bases. This CDR3 contains 16 residues. CDR1 is SNHLY and CDR2 is FYNNEI in the germline V gene. The ends lost 3 bases at V and 3 bases at J; junction bases unmatched: 8.

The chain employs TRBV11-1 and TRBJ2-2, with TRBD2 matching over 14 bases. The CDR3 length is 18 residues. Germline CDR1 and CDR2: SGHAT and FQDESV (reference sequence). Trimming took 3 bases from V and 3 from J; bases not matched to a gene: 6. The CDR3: CASSLGTSGSEYTGELFF. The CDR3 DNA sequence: TGTGCCAGCAGCTTGGGGACTAGCGGGAGCGAGTACACCGGGGAGCTGTTTTTT.

CDR3 loop: CASSEPDISGNTIYF. The CDR3 DNA is TGTGCCAGCAGCGAGCCGGACATCTCTGGAAACACCATATATTTT. The chain couples TRBV7-9 to TRBJ1-3; perhaps TRBD1 as D (5 bases). CDR1 and CDR2 from the germline V gene are SEHNR and FQNEAQ (reference sequence). The V end was cut by 5 bases, the J end by 0 bases, with 11 bases between. This CDR3 is built from 15 residues.

CDR3 nucleotides: TGCGCCAGCAGCCAGACAGGGGTGACGCAGTTCTTC. It codes for CASSQTGVTQFF. J is TRBJ2-1 and V is TRBV4-1; 8 nucleotides align to TRBD1. This CDR3 has 12 amino acids. Germline CDR1 MGHRA, CDR2 YSYEKL. V lost 3 bases and J lost 12; bases outside the gene matches: 4.

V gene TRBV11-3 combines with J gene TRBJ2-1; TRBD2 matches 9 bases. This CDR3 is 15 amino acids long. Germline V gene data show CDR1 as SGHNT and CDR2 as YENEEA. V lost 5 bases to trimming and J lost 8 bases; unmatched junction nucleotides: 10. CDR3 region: CASSVLSGSVDEQFF. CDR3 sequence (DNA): TGTGCCAGCAGCGTCCTTAGCGGGAGCGTCGATGAGCAGTTCTTC.

CDR3 nucleotide sequence: TGTGCCAGCTCACCACCAGCTAGCGGGGGCACAGATACGCAGTATTTT. It is translated as CASSPPASGGTDTQYF. The V and J genes are TRBV18 and TRBJ2-3, with 9 positions matching TRBD2. V was pared by 0 bases and J by 1 base, with 2 bases of the junction left unmatched. CDR1 and CDR2 (germline): KGHSH, LQKENI. CDR3 length: 16 residues. Drawing the rest from reference TRBV18 and TRBJ2-3, the complete variable domain is NAGVMQNPRHLVRRRGQEARLRCSPMKGHSHVYWYRQLPEEGLKFMVYLQKENIIDESGMPKERFSAEFPKEGPSILRIQQVVRGDSAAYFCASSPPASGGTDTQYFGPGTRLTVL.

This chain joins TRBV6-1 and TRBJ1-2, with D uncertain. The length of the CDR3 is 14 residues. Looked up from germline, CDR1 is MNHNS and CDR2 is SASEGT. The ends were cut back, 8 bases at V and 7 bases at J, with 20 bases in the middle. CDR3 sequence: CASLIGGGIGGYTF. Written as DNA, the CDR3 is TGTGCCAGCCTCATCGGAGGAGGGATTGGTGGCTACACCTTC.

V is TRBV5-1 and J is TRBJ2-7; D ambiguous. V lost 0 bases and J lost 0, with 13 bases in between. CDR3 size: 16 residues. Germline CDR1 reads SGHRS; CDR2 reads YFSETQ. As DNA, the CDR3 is TGCGCCAGCAGCTTGGCGAAAGAGAGCCCCTCCTACGAGCAGTACTTC. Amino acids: CASSLAKESPSYEQYF.

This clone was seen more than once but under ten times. Here the CDR3 reads CASSVDSLSSYNEQFF. In DNA, the CDR3 is TGTGCCAGCAGCGTAGACTCCCTTAGCTCCTACAATGAGCAGTTCTTC. V and J are TRBV9 and TRBJ2-1; no clear D. Trimming shortened V by 0 bases and J by 0 bases, and 10 bases separated the two germline ends. The CDR3 is 16 residues long. Germline assignment: CDR1 SGDLS and CDR2 YYNGEE.

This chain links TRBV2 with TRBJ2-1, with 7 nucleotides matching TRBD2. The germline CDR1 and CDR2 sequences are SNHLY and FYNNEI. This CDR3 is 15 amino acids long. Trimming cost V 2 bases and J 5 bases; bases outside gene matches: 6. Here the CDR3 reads CASSESGGSHNEQFF. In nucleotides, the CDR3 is TGTGCCAGCAGTGAATCTGGCGGGAGCCACAATGAGCAGTTCTTC.

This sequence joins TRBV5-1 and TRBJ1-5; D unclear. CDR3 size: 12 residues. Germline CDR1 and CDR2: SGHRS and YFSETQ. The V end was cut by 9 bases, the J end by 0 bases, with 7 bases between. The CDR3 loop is CAKNSSNQPQHF. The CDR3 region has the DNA TGCGCCAAAAATAGTAGCAATCAGCCCCAGCATTTT.

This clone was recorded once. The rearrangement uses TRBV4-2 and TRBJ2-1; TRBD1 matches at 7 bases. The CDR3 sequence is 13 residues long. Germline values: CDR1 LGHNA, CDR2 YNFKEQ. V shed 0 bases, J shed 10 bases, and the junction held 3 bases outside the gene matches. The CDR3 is CASSQDRGREQFF. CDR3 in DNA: TGTGCCAGCAGCCAAGATAGGGGGCGGGAGCAGTTCTTC.

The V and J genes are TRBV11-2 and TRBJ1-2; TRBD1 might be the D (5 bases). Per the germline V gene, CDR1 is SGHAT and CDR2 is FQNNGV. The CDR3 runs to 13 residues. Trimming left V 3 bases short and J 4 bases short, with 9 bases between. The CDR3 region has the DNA TGTGCCAGCAGCTTCGGCAGGGTCTATGGCTACACCTTC. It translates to CASSFGRVYGYTF.

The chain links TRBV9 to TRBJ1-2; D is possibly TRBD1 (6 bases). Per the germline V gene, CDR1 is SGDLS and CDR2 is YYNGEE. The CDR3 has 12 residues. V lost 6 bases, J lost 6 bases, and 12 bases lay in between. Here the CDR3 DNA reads TGTGCCAGCAACCTAGGGGGAAATGGCTACACCTTC. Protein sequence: CASNLGGNGYTF.

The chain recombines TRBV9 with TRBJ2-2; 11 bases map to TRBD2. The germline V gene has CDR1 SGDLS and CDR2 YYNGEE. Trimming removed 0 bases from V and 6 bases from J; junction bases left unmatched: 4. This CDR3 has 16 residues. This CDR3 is CASSVVSGGASGELFF. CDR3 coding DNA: TGTGCCAGCAGCGTAGTTAGCGGGGGGGCGTCCGGGGAGCTGTTTTTT. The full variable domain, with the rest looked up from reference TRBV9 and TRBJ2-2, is DSGVTQTPKHLITATGQRVTLRCSPRSGDLSVYWYQQSLDQGLQFLIQYYNGEERAKGNILERFSAQQFPDLHSELNLSSLELGDSALYFCASSVVSGGASGELFFGEGSRLTVL.

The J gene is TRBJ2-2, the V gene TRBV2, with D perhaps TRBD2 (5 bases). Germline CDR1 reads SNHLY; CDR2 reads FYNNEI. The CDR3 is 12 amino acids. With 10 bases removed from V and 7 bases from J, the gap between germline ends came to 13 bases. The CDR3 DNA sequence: TGTGCCACCCAAACTAGGATCGGGGAGCTGTTTTTT. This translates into CATQTRIGELFF.

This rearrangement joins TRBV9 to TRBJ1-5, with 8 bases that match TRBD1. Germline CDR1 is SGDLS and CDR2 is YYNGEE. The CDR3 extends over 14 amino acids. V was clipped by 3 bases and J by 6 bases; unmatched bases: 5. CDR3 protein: CASSESGGSQPQHF. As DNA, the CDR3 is TGTGCCAGCAGCGAGTCAGGGGGCAGTCAGCCCCAGCATTTT. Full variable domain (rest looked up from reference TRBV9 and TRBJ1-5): DSGVTQTPKHLITATGQRVTLRCSPRSGDLSVYWYQQSLDQGLQFLIQYYNGEERAKGNILERFSAQQFPDLHSELNLSSLELGDSALYFCASSESGGSQPQHFGDGTRLSIL.

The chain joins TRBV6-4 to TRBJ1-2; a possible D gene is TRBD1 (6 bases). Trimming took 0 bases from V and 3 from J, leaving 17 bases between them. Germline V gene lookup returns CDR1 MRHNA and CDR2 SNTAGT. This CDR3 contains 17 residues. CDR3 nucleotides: TGTGCCAGCAGTGACTCTACGTGCAGGGGCGGGCACTATGGCTACACCTTC. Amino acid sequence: CASSDSTCRGGHYGYTF.

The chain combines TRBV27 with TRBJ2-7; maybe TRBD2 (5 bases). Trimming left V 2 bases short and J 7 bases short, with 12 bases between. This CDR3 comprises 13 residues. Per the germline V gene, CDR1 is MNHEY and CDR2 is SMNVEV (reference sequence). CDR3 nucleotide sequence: TGTGCCAGCAGTTTAACGGGGATGGGGGAGCAGTACTTC. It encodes CASSLTGMGEQYF.

CDR3 protein: CASSQGRAEGYGYTF. The CDR3 DNA sequence: TGCGCCAGCAGCCAAGGCAGGGCGGAAGGCTATGGCTACACCTTC. The rearrangement joins TRBV4-1 to TRBJ1-2; perhaps TRBD1 as D (5 bases). Germline CDR1 reads MGHRA; CDR2 reads YSYEKL. The CDR3 is 15 amino acids. The V and J ends lost 1 base and 4 bases respectively, with 13 bases between them.